The 27 T cell receptor beta chains reported below all come from one sample, sequenced in a study of post-analysis software for immune sequencing data. Findings of the study overall: Roughly five TRBV segments were more frequent in patients than controls; TRBV5-6, TRBV5-1 and TRBV20-1 belonged to this group.

Tagging with unique molecular identifiers was a feature of the TCR beta cDNA libraries. TCRdb processed the PCR reads anew with MiXCR; each CDR3 protein has one entry. The table shows about 430,000 distinct CDR3 sequences, with about 39% occurring only once. Antigens for these TCRs are unknown. Source material: blood. These receptor sequences come from a girl under 10 years old with multiple sclerosis.

This clonotype was seen more than once but under ten times. The genes are TRBV20-1 and TRBJ2-3, with 8 bases that match TRBD2. The germline CDR1 and CDR2 sequences are DFQATT and SNEGSKA (reference sequence). The CDR3 is 13 residues long. With V trimmed by 4 bases and J by 1 base, 1 base remained unmatched. The CDR3 sequence: CSAKTSGTDTQYF. CDR3 coding DNA: TGCAGTGCTAAGACTAGCGGCACAGATACGCAGTATTTT.

The chain is built from TRBV28 and TRBJ2-7, with D perhaps matching TRBD1 (7 bases). The CDR3 extends over 15 amino acids. Looked up from germline, CDR1 is MDHEN and CDR2 is SYDVKM. Trimming shortened V by 2 bases and J by 7 bases, and 18 bases separated the two germline ends. The CDR3 sequence is CASSLRGEQGREQYF. As DNA, the CDR3 is TGTGCCAGCAGTTTAAGGGGAGAACAGGGGAGGGAGCAGTACTTC.

Here the CDR3 reads CASSPPRVVAKNTEAFF. CDR3 DNA: TGTGCCAGCAGCCCCCCACGTGTCGTGGCCAAGAACACTGAAGCTTTCTTT. This sequence joins TRBV6-2 or TRBV6-3 and TRBJ1-1; D is uncertain. V shed 6 bases and J shed 1 base, with 21 bases lying between them. Germline V gene sequence: CDR1 MNHEY, CDR2 SVGEGT. The CDR3 extends over 17 amino acids.

This sequence joins TRBV29-1 and TRBJ1-1; D uncertain. The CDR3 runs 13 residues. Trimming shortened V by 7 bases and J by 5 bases, and 17 bases separated the two germline ends. From germline, CDR1 is SQVTM and CDR2 ANQGSEA. The CDR3 region has the DNA TGCAGCGCCCGACGGCACGGAGATACTGAAGCTTTCTTT. Amino acid sequence: CSARRHGDTEAFF. The full variable domain, completed using reference TRBV29-1 and TRBJ1-1, is SAVISQKPSRDICQRGTSLTIQCQVDSQVTMMFWYRQQPGQSLTLIATANQGSEATYESGFVIDKFPISRPNLTFSTLTVSNMSPEDSSIYLCSARRHGDTEAFFGQGTRLTVV.

V gene TRBV11-2 combines with J gene TRBJ2-7, with D unclear. The CDR3 runs 13 residues. Germline CDR1 is SGHAT and CDR2 is FQNNGV. The V gene lost 3 bases and the J gene lost 2 bases, with 8 bases spanning the gap. The CDR3 loop is CASSFGGTYEQYF. Written as DNA, the CDR3 is TGTGCCAGCAGCTTCGGCGGTACCTACGAGCAGTACTTC.

This clonotype was counted a few times. V is TRBV3-1 and J is TRBJ2-3, with no clear D. The germline CDR1 and CDR2 sequences are LGHDT and YNNKEL (reference sequence). Trimming pared 0 bases from V and 0 bases from J, leaving 13 bases between. This CDR3 contains 17 residues. The CDR3: CASSQEYLRNSTDTQYF. DNA for the CDR3: TGTGCCAGCAGCCAAGAGTACTTACGAAATAGCACAGATACGCAGTATTTT.

This CDR3 reads CASSLGGASSYNEQFF. The CDR3 DNA reads as TGTGCCAGCAGCTTAGGAGGTGCGAGCTCCTACAATGAGCAGTTCTTC. This sequence joins TRBV11-1 and TRBJ2-1, with no clear D. The CDR3 is 16 amino acids. CDR1 and CDR2 from the germline V gene are SGHAT and FQDESV (reference sequence). Trimming removed 1 base from V and 0 bases from J, with 10 bases in between. Based on the CDR3 plus reference TRBV11-1 and TRBJ2-1, the full variable domain is EAEVAQSPRYKITEKSQAVAFWCDPISGHATLYWYRQILGQGPELLVQFQDESVVDDSQLPKDRFSAERLKGVDSTLKIQPAELGDSAMYLCASSLGGASSYNEQFFGPGTRLTVL.

The V and J genes are TRBV12-3 or TRBV12-4 and TRBJ2-3, with D possibly called TRBD1 or TRBD2 (5 bases each). V gave up 7 bases and J gave up 4 bases, with 18 bases separating them. The CDR3 extends over 15 amino acids. CDR3 sequence reads: CASTSLTGTADTQYF. The DNA of the CDR3 is TGTGCCAGCACCTCCCTGACGGGGACGGCAGATACGCAGTATTTT.

This rearrangement joins TRBV6-1 to TRBJ2-7; 9 nucleotides line up with TRBD1. The closer fit of TRBJ2-5 to the DNA end suggests the J call may be wrong. The V gene's germline CDR1 is MNHNS and CDR2 SASEGT. The CDR3 loop spans 15 amino acids. DNA for the CDR3: TGTGCCAGCAGGGGGGACAGGGTATCAGTTGAGACCCAGTACTTC. It is translated as CASRGDRVSVETQYF.

The chain recombines TRBV28 with TRBJ2-4, with no clear D. Germline lookup yields CDR1 MDHEN and CDR2 SYDVKM. The V end lost 9 bases, the J end lost 0 bases, and 18 bases lay between the germline ends. The CDR3 runs to 16 residues. CDR3 sequence (DNA): TGTGCCAGTGGGAATTATAGGAGTATAGCCAAAAACATTCAGTACTTC. Translated: CASGNYRSIAKNIQYF.

This clonotype was detected ten times or more. This chain joins TRBV6-5 and TRBJ2-1, with D perhaps matching TRBD2 (6 bases). The CDR3 spans 14 residues. The germline V gene encodes CDR1 MNHEY and CDR2 SVGAGI. V lost 0 bases and J lost 7, with 10 bases in between. The CDR3 is CASSYSNRGNEQFF. Here the CDR3 DNA reads TGTGCCAGCAGTTACTCGAATCGGGGGAATGAGCAGTTCTTC.

This clonotype was picked up one time. The V and J genes are TRBV24-1 and TRBJ2-3, with 10 bases matching TRBD2. Germline V gene sequence: CDR1 KGHDR, CDR2 SFDVKD. After removal of 4 bases from V and 5 bases from J, the junction contained 2 bases not matched to a gene. The CDR3 is 14 amino acids. For the CDR3, the DNA is TGTGCCACCAGTGACAGACTAGCGGGAGATACGCAGTATTTT. Translated, it gives CATSDRLAGDTQYF.

The chain has TRBV6-1 and TRBJ2-3; no reliable D call. The germline CDR1 and CDR2 sequences are MNHNS and SASEGT. The CDR3 consists of 16 residues. V lost 5 bases and J lost 0, with 15 bases in between. CDR3 in DNA: TGTGCCAGCAGTATACGTTACACTTCTAGCACAGATACGCAGTATTTT. This translates into CASSIRYTSSTDTQYF.

There are a few counts of this clonotype. The chain carries TRBV20-1 and TRBJ2-5; D call uncertain. Trimming stripped 3 bases from V and 4 bases from J, with 9 bases between. CDR3 length: 12 amino acids. Germline CDR1 is DFQATT and CDR2 is SNEGSKA (reference sequence). DNA for the CDR3: TGCAGTGCTAGTTATGCTAGAGAGACCCAGTACTTC. This gives the protein CSASYARETQYF.

The chain employs TRBV7-2 and TRBJ2-1; D gene ambiguous. The end of the DNA fits TRBJ2-7 better, so the J call may be wrong. From germline, CDR1 is SGHTA and CDR2 FQGNSA. The CDR3 extends over 12 amino acids. CDR3 bases: TGTGCCAGCAGCTTACCCAACAATGAGCAGTACTTC. As protein: CASSLPNNEQYF.

There are a few counts of this clonotype. CDR3 region: CASSSGPSDTQYF. The CDR3 DNA sequence: TGTGCCAGCAGCTCGGGACCATCAGATACGCAGTATTTT. The rearrangement uses TRBV7-3 and TRBJ2-3; D assignment may be TRBD1 or TRBD2 (5 bases each). This CDR3 has 13 residues. The V gene lost 4 bases and the J gene lost 4 bases, with 9 bases spanning the gap. The germline gives CDR1 SGHTA, CDR2 FQGTGA.

Only a few counts were recorded for this clonotype. This chain connects TRBV7-8 to TRBJ2-5, with D perhaps TRBD2 (5 bases). This CDR3 contains 15 residues. Per the germline V gene, CDR1 is SGHVS and CDR2 is FQNEAQ. Deletions cut 1 base from V and 4 bases from J, with 13 bases between. The CDR3: CASSLDPSRGETQYF. The CDR3, as DNA: TGTGCCAGCAGCTTAGACCCGTCCCGGGGAGAGACCCAGTACTTC.

This chain joins TRBV6-4 and TRBJ1-4, with D possibly matching TRBD1 (6 bases). Germline lookup yields CDR1 MRHNA and CDR2 SNTAGT. Between the trimmed V and J ends, which lost 2 bases and 7 bases, there was a span of 17 bases. This CDR3 region has 16 residues. The CDR3 DNA reads as TGTGCCAGCAGTGACCCCCCCGGGGGCCTTGGTGAAAAACTGTTTTTT. The encoded protein is CASSDPPGGLGEKLFF.

This clonotype has only a few counts. The chain joins TRBV5-1 to TRBJ2-3; D remains unclear. Germline CDR1 is SGHRS and CDR2 is YFSETQ. The length of the CDR3 is 18 residues. V gave up 0 bases and J gave up 4 bases, with 21 bases separating them. CDR3 sequence reads: CASSLVPPPNPLSDTQYF. The CDR3 DNA follows: TGCGCCAGCAGCTTGGTGCCGCCCCCGAACCCACTGTCAGATACGCAGTATTTT. The full variable domain, with the rest looked up from reference TRBV5-1 and TRBJ2-3, is KAGVTQTPRYLIKTRGQQVTLSCSPISGHRSVSWYQQTPGQGLQFLFEYFSETQRNKGNFPGRFSGRQFSNSRSEMNVSTLELGDSALYLCASSLVPPPNPLSDTQYFGPGTRLTVL.

This clonotype has more than one count but fewer than ten. The chain employs TRBV12-3 or TRBV12-4 and TRBJ1-1; 8 nucleotides line up with TRBD1. The CDR3 runs 16 residues. V lost 3 bases, J lost 1 base, and 7 bases stayed unmatched. This CDR3 reads CASSLAGGVGNTEAFF. The CDR3 bases are TGTGCCAGCAGTTTGGCAGGGGGCGTTGGGAACACTGAAGCTTTCTTT.

The chain employs TRBV3-1 and TRBJ2-3, with 13 bases fitting TRBD2. J lost 3 bases, V lost 6 bases, and 3 bases had no gene match. CDR3 length: 15 amino acids. Germline CDR1 and CDR2: LGHDT and YNNKEL (reference sequence). Written as DNA, the CDR3 is TGTGCCAGCAGGTCGACTAGCGGGAGGACAGATACGCAGTATTTT. This sequence encodes CASRSTSGRTDTQYF.

As DNA, the CDR3 is TGTGCCAGCAGCGTGGCGGGGGGCGACACAGATACGCAGTATTTT. Protein: CASSVAGGDTDTQYF. The V gene is TRBV9, the J gene TRBJ2-3; the match to TRBD2 covers 8 bases. Germline trimming cut 2 bases from V and 2 bases from J; bases unmatched to any gene: 4. The CDR3 runs 15 residues. Germline CDR1 is SGDLS and CDR2 is YYNGEE.

For this clonotype: One end of the junction varies from germline; a read error may be responsible. The chain carries TRBV6-2 or TRBV6-3 and TRBJ2-7; D not resolved. The CDR3 has 11 amino acids. Germline CDR1 and CDR2: MNHEY and SVGEGT. CDR3 DNA: TGTGCCGGCAGTTTCAGGTGGGAGCAGTACTTC. Translated, it gives CAGSFRWEQYF.

The rearrangement joins TRBV4-2 to TRBJ2-6, with no clear D. The germline V and J ends were trimmed by 4 bases and 2 bases, with 9 bases remaining between them. Germline V gives CDR1 LGHNA, CDR2 YNFKEQ. The CDR3 runs to 15 residues. The CDR3: CASSPNNAGANVLTF. DNA for the CDR3: TGTGCCAGCAGCCCTAACAACGCTGGGGCCAACGTCCTGACTTTC.

The chain uses TRBV7-3 and TRBJ2-5; 9 bases agree with TRBD1. The germline V gene has CDR1 SGHTA and CDR2 FQGTGA. The CDR3 contains 15 residues. Trimming removed 1 base from V and 2 bases from J; junction bases left unmatched: 2. This CDR3 reads CASSLSGTGQETQYF. In DNA, the CDR3 is TGTGCCAGCAGCTTAAGTGGGACAGGGCAAGAGACCCAGTACTTC. Using reference TRBV7-3 and TRBJ2-5 for the parts outside the CDR3, the full variable domain is GAGVSQTPSNKVTEKGKYVELRCDPISGHTALYWYRQSLGQGPEFLIYFQGTGAADDSGLPNDRFFAVRPEGSVSTLKIQRTERGDSAVYLCASSLSGTGQETQYFGPGTRLLVL.

This clonotype occurred a few times. The chain combines TRBV6-2 or TRBV6-3 with TRBJ2-7; D is unresolved. The V gene lost 7 bases and the J gene lost 0 bases, with 7 bases spanning the gap. Looked up from germline, CDR1 is MNHEY and CDR2 is SVGEGT. This CDR3 comprises 12 residues. CDR3 residues: CASKPGSYEQYF. In DNA, the CDR3 is TGTGCCAGCAAACCCGGCTCCTACGAGCAGTACTTC.

This clonotype was recorded once. The rearrangement links TRBV6-5 to TRBJ2-1, with D perhaps matching TRBD2 (5 bases). V was clipped by 2 bases and J by 10 bases, with 21 bases between them. The CDR3 consists of 16 residues. Germline V gene sequence: CDR1 MNHEY, CDR2 SVGAGI. As DNA, the CDR3 is TGTGCCAGCAGTTACAGAGGACTCCCATCGTTACGGGAGCAGTTCTTC. Translation gives CASSYRGLPSLREQFF.